The 29 T cell receptor beta chains below were found in one sample sequenced in a study of PD-1 blockade in classical Hodgkin lymphoma. As to time point: cycle 4 day 1 (C4D1), after about 6 weeks of nivolumab. No patient escaped relapse after autologous stem cell transplantation, and brentuximab vedotin exposure varied. Produced via immunoSEQ multiplex PCR; TCRdb's table is partial and in-frame only. Of more than 40,000 clones listed, around 80% are singletons. The sequenced sample was peripheral blood mononuclear cells (PBMCs), obtained before the fourth cycle of nivolumab. These receptors all stem from a human donor with classical Hodgkin lymphoma.

The V and J genes are TRBV28 and TRBJ1-3; maybe TRBD1 (5 bases). Per the germline V gene, CDR1 is MDHEN and CDR2 is SYDVKM. With 4 bases removed from V and 0 bases from J, the gap between germline ends came to 16 bases. The CDR3 totals 17 residues. The CDR3 reads CASSYGGGAVSGNTIYF. The CDR3 bases are TGTGCCAGCAGTTATGGGGGGGGTGCAGTCTCTGGAAACACCATATATTTT.

The chain links TRBV2 to TRBJ2-2; perhaps TRBD2 as D (5 bases). Germline assignment: CDR1 SNHLY and CDR2 FYNNEI. The CDR3 covers 13 residues. Trimming left V 5 bases short and J 6 bases short, with 10 bases between. The CDR3 spells CASSIGVPGELFF. CDR3 in DNA: TGTGCCAGCAGTATCGGGGTTCCCGGGGAGCTGTTTTTT.

V gene TRBV6-6 combines with J gene TRBJ2-3; TRBD1 might be the D (5 bases). Trimming took off 10 bases at V and 0 bases at J, with 11 bases between the two ends. Germline-derived CDR1 and CDR2 are MNHNY and SVGAGI (reference sequence). The CDR3 runs 13 residues. The CDR3 DNA is TGTGCCACCTGGGGCCTTAGCACAGATACGCAGTATTTT. It translates to CATWGLSTDTQYF.

The CDR3 nucleotides read TGTGCCTGGAGTGTGAGGGGCTCGGGGGGAAACACCATATATTTT. It codes for CAWSVRGSGGNTIYF. This rearrangement joins TRBV30 to TRBJ1-3; possible D gene TRBD1, 5 bases. The germline V and J ends were trimmed by 0 bases and 4 bases, with 13 bases remaining between them. The CDR3 consists of 15 residues. From germline, CDR1 is GTSNPN and CDR2 SVGIG (reference sequence).

The J gene is TRBJ1-6, the V gene TRBV7-2; D gene uncertain. Germline V lookup: CDR1 SGHTA, CDR2 FQGNSA. The V and J ends lost 2 bases and 5 bases respectively, with 1 base between them. The CDR3 extends over 12 amino acids. The DNA for the CDR3 is TGTGCCAGCAGCTTAAATAATTCACCCCTCCACTTT. This sequence encodes CASSLNNSPLHF.

The rearrangement links TRBV5-3 to TRBJ1-6, with 8 nucleotides matching TRBD1. TRBV5-3 is filed as an ORF, its function uncertain. The CDR3 contains 15 residues. V shed 4 bases, J shed 10 bases, and the junction held 10 bases outside the gene matches. Here the CDR3 reads CARSLNGQGKSPLHF. The CDR3 nucleotides are TGTGCCAGAAGCCTAAATGGACAGGGAAAATCACCCCTCCACTTT.

The V and J genes are TRBV4-2 and TRBJ1-5, with a weak D call TRBD1 (5 bases). Per the germline V gene, CDR1 is LGHNA and CDR2 is YNFKEQ. The ends were cut back, 0 bases at V and 7 bases at J, with 10 bases in the middle. The CDR3 sequence is 14 residues long. The CDR3 nucleotides read TGTGCCAGCAGCCAAGACGCGGGGGAGCAGCCCCAGCATTTT. Its translation: CASSQDAGEQPQHF.

The chain joins TRBV4-2 to TRBJ2-1; perhaps TRBD2 as D (7 bases). This CDR3 comprises 16 residues. Germline V gene sequence: CDR1 LGHNA, CDR2 YNFKEQ. V lost 4 bases, J lost 7 bases, and 20 bases lay in between. CDR3 DNA sequence: TGTGCCAGCAGCCTAGGGGGGGTCACCCAGGGAAATGAGCAGTTCTTC. It encodes CASSLGGVTQGNEQFF.

This chain connects TRBV7-3 to TRBJ2-1; TRBD2 agrees at 9 bases. In germline, CDR1 is SGHTA, CDR2 FQGTGA. V lost 5 bases, J lost 2 bases, and 10 bases stayed unmatched. The CDR3 has 17 amino acids. DNA for the CDR3: TGTGCCAGCAGCGCTCCGGGAGCGGGGGGCCCCTACAATGAGCAGTTCTTC. Protein: CASSAPGAGGPYNEQFF. Variable domain in full (rest from reference TRBV7-3 and TRBJ2-1): GAGVSQTPSNKVTEKGKYVELRCDPISGHTALYWYRQSLGQGPEFLIYFQGTGAADDSGLPNDRFFAVRPEGSVSTLKIQRTERGDSAVYLCASSAPGAGGPYNEQFFGPGTRLTVL.

The CDR3 coding sequence is TGTGCCAGCTCGACTAGACTAGCGGATACAGATACGCAGTATTTT. Protein: CASSTRLADTDTQYF. The genes are TRBV18 and TRBJ2-3; 9 bases line up with TRBD2. The CDR3 runs to 15 residues. Germline-derived CDR1 and CDR2 are KGHSH and LQKENI. Losses at the gene ends were 6 bases for V and 3 bases for J; bases not matched to a gene: 7.

The chain recombines TRBV4-1 with TRBJ2-1; D is undetermined. Trimming cost V 1 base and J 4 bases, with 14 bases left between them. The CDR3 has 16 amino acids. CDR1 and CDR2 (germline): MGHRA, YSYEKL. The CDR3 sequence is CASSQVDMGFYNEQFF. CDR3 nucleotides: TGCGCCAGCAGCCAAGTTGACATGGGGTTTTACAATGAGCAGTTCTTC.

J is TRBJ2-3 and V is TRBV7-2; D not resolved. This CDR3 has 12 residues. The germline V gene has CDR1 SGHTA and CDR2 FQGNSA. Trimming stripped 3 bases from V and 6 bases from J, with 7 bases between. The CDR3 loop is CASSFGLDTQYF. The CDR3 bases are TGTGCCAGCAGCTTCGGGTTGGATACGCAGTATTTT.

This sequence joins TRBV5-8 and TRBJ2-7; no definite D call. V was trimmed by 6 bases and J by 2 bases, leaving 15 bases between them. CDR1 and CDR2 from the germline V gene are SGHTS and YDEGEE. The CDR3 spans 14 residues. In nucleotides, the CDR3 is TGTGCCAGCACCCCGGGCTTAGGTCCCTACGAGCAGTACTTC. Translating gives CASTPGLGPYEQYF.

This clone has a single count. The chain uses TRBV27 and TRBJ1-5; no clear D. Trimming cost V 2 bases and J 4 bases, with 6 bases left between them. CDR3 length equals 13 residues. Per the germline V gene, CDR1 is MNHEY and CDR2 is SMNVEV (reference sequence). The CDR3 reads CASSLVGNQPQHF. The DNA of the CDR3 is TGTGCCAGCAGTTTAGTGGGAAATCAGCCCCAGCATTTT.

This clone was seen only a few times. This chain links TRBV19 with TRBJ2-4; the D is unclear. Germline CDR1 reads LNHDA; CDR2 reads SQIVND (reference sequence). Trimming left V 5 bases short and J 1 base short, with 9 bases between. CDR3 length equals 14 residues. The CDR3 nucleotides read TGTGCCAGTAGTTGGTGGCTGGCCAAAAACATTCAGTACTTC. It is translated as CASSWWLAKNIQYF.

This clone was counted between two and nine times. The V gene is TRBV10-2, the J gene TRBJ1-2; D unclear. The CDR3 has 13 amino acids. Per germline, CDR1 WSHSY and CDR2 SAAADI. Deletions cut 6 bases from V and 8 bases from J, with 16 bases between. As DNA, the CDR3 is TGCGCCAGCAGCTCGTATCAGCTCCAAGGCTACACCTTC. This sequence encodes CASSSYQLQGYTF.

The chain uses TRBV7-8 and TRBJ1-2; 7 bases are shared with TRBD1. V shed 3 bases and J 5 bases; nucleotides not matched to a gene: 6. CDR1 SGHVS and CDR2 FQNEAQ come from the germline V gene. This CDR3 contains 14 residues. The CDR3 bases are TGTGCCAGCAGCTTTGAAGACAGGGAATATGGCTACACCTTC. Residues: CASSFEDREYGYTF.

The CDR3 reads CSVVTGGTVGYGYTF. The DNA of the CDR3 is TGCAGCGTTGTGACTGGGGGGACCGTGGGCTATGGCTACACCTTC. The V and J genes are TRBV29-1 and TRBJ1-2; D may be TRBD1 (5 bases). The V end lost 4 bases, the J end lost 4 bases, and 19 bases lay between the germline ends. The CDR3 extends over 15 amino acids. Germline V gene sequence: CDR1 SQVTM, CDR2 ANQGSEA.

The chain employs TRBV10-3 and TRBJ2-7, with 7 bases identical to TRBD2. The J segment lost 5 bases and the V segment lost 7 bases, leaving 14 bases of the junction unmatched. Germline V lookup: CDR1 ENHRY, CDR2 SYGVKD. This CDR3 has 15 residues. For the CDR3, the DNA is TGTGCCATCAAGGCTGACCCGGGGGGAGTGCACGAGCAGTACTTC. Protein product: CAIKADPGGVHEQYF.

The chain employs TRBV19 and TRBJ1-5, with D possibly matching TRBD1 (5 bases). Germline CDR1 LNHDA, CDR2 SQIVND (reference sequence). The CDR3 length is 14 residues. The ends were cut back, 4 bases at V and 1 base at J, with 8 bases in the middle. The CDR3 DNA reads as TGTGCCAGTAGTAGAAGGGACAGCAATCAGCCCCAGCATTTT. Translating it yields CASSRRDSNQPQHF.

V is TRBV7-8 and J is TRBJ2-3; TRBD2 matches 9 bases. J was trimmed by 3 bases and V by 5 bases; bases with no gene match: 15. CDR3 length: 18 amino acids. Germline values: CDR1 SGHVS, CDR2 FQNEAQ. The CDR3 protein is CASSLGSGVSGGTDTQYF. The CDR3 nucleotides are TGTGCCAGCAGCCTCGGAAGTGGAGTGAGCGGGGGGACAGATACGCAGTATTTT.

The chain couples TRBV9 to TRBJ2-2, with 8 bases aligning to TRBD2. J lost 3 bases, V lost 2 bases, and 9 bases had no gene match. The CDR3 sequence is 17 residues long. The V gene's germline CDR1 is SGDLS and CDR2 YYNGEE. The CDR3 region has the DNA TGTGCCAGCAGCGTTTTTGACGGGGGGGCCGACACCGGGGAGCTGTTTTTT. This codes for CASSVFDGGADTGELFF.

J is TRBJ1-1 and V is TRBV11-3; D unresolved. Germline CDR1 is SGHNT and CDR2 is YENEEA. V was cut by 1 base and J by 1 base, with 7 bases left in between. The CDR3 runs to 14 residues. The CDR3 here is CASSLGRGNTEAFF. The CDR3, as DNA: TGTGCCAGCAGCTTAGGCCGCGGGAACACTGAAGCTTTCTTT. The full variable domain, completed using reference TRBV11-3 and TRBJ1-1, is EAGVVQSPRYKIIEKKQPVAFWCNPISGHNTLYWYLQNLGQGPELLIRYENEEAVDDSQLPKDRFSAERLKGVDSTLKIQPAELGDSAVYLCASSLGRGNTEAFFGQGTRLTVV.

This clone was seen once. This sequence joins TRBV7-9 and TRBJ2-1; D gene uncertain. Trimming cost V 4 bases and J 5 bases, with 12 bases left between them. CDR1 and CDR2 from the germline V gene are SEHNR and FQNEAQ (reference sequence). The CDR3 covers 14 residues. The CDR3 sequence is CASSSRHLNNEQFF. CDR3 DNA: TGTGCCAGCAGCTCGAGACACCTTAACAATGAGCAGTTCTTC.

The chain is built from TRBV4-3 and TRBJ2-7; 9 positions agree with TRBD2. Germline V gene lookup returns CDR1 LGHNA and CDR2 YSLEER. The CDR3 totals 15 residues. Germline trimming cut 1 base from V and 1 base from J; bases unmatched to any gene: 2. CDR3 nucleotides: TGCGCCAGCAGCCAAGGCGGGGGGGCTTCCTACGAGCAGTACTTC. This gives the protein CASSQGGGASYEQYF.

This rearrangement joins TRBV19 to TRBJ1-1; TRBD1 might be the D (6 bases). This CDR3 is 13 amino acids long. V gave up 11 bases and J gave up 3 bases, with 16 bases separating them. Germline V CDR1 and CDR2: LNHDA, SQIVND (reference sequence). CDR3 loop: CAGGGGRDTEAFF. Written as DNA, the CDR3 is TGTGCCGGAGGGGGGGGACGGGACACTGAAGCTTTCTTT.

This clone was seen only a few times. The gene calls are TRBV7-9 and TRBJ1-6, with D perhaps TRBD1 (5 bases). Per the germline V gene, CDR1 is SEHNR and CDR2 is FQNEAQ (reference sequence). Trimming removed 2 bases from V and 9 bases from J, with 20 bases in between. The CDR3 runs to 17 residues. CDR3 bases: TGTGCCAGCAGCTTAAGGGGCCCTCTCGGTTGGAGTTCACCCCTCCACTTT. Translating gives CASSLRGPLGWSSPLHF.

The rearrangement links TRBV5-4 to TRBJ2-5; no clear D. Germline values: CDR1 SGHNT, CDR2 YYREEE (reference sequence). The CDR3 covers 14 residues. V was clipped by 0 bases and J by 1 base, with 7 bases between them. CDR3 sequence: CASSLGVSQETQYF. The DNA of the CDR3 is TGTGCCAGCAGCTTGGGAGTCAGCCAAGAGACCCAGTACTTC.

The CDR3 region is CASSLAGQGNYGYTF. Here the CDR3 DNA reads TGTGCCAGCAGCCTAGCGGGACAGGGGAACTATGGCTACACCTTC. This chain links TRBV4-2 with TRBJ1-2, with 10 bases aligning to TRBD1. The CDR3 has 15 amino acids. Germline V gives CDR1 LGHNA, CDR2 YNFKEQ. V was clipped by 4 bases and J by 2 bases; unmatched bases: 4.